The next 20 T cell receptor beta chains were all read from a single sample in a study of OX40 agonist ivuxolimab in advanced cancers. Measured with immunoSEQ multiplex PCR; TCRdb has only the in-frame clones, and not every one. The sample comprises some 65,000 clones, roughly 87% of which are singletons, and about 11% rests with the top ten. Here the sequenced sample was CD4+ or CD8+ T cells sorted from blood, taken in a trial of the OX40 agonist ivuxolimab. These TCRs come from an adult with an advanced solid tumor such as melanoma, head and neck, liver or kidney cancer.

This clone was seen only a few times. The chain carries TRBV11-2 and TRBJ1-1; D is possibly TRBD1 (5 bases). V shed 0 bases and J shed 7 bases, with 12 bases lying between them. Germline V CDR1 and CDR2: SGHAT, FQNNGV. The CDR3 sequence is 14 residues long. Written as DNA, the CDR3 is TGTGCCAGCAGCTTAGATGTTGGGGCTTATGAAGCTTTCTTT. It yields the protein CASSLDVGAYEAFF.

The rearrangement links TRBV7-9 to TRBJ2-3, with D unresolved. The CDR3 runs 15 residues. V dropped 2 bases and J dropped 1 base, with 10 bases sitting between them. CDR1 is SEHNR, CDR2 FQNEAQ, per germline (reference sequence). The CDR3 bases are TGTGCCAGCAGCTTATGGGGTTCAGGCACAGATACGCAGTATTTT. Amino acid sequence: CASSLWGSGTDTQYF.

V and J are TRBV5-1 and TRBJ2-7, with TRBD1 matching 9 bases. Germline CDR1 reads SGHRS; CDR2 reads YFSETQ. CDR3 length equals 16 residues. V lost 4 bases to trimming and J lost 0 bases; unmatched junction nucleotides: 8. This CDR3 is CASSIYRGQSSYEQYF. The DNA of the CDR3 is TGCGCCAGCAGCATCTACAGGGGGCAGAGCTCCTACGAGCAGTACTTC.

The rearrangement links TRBV7-2 to TRBJ1-5; D gene uncertain. This CDR3 has 14 residues. V lost 7 bases and J 1 base, leaving 11 bases between the germline ends. Germline V gives CDR1 SGHTA, CDR2 FQGNSA. DNA for the CDR3: TGTGCCAGCACCAATGAGGCGAGCAATCAGCCCCAGCATTTT. This translates into CASTNEASNQPQHF.

The sample holds one count of this clone. The chain combines TRBV7-9 with TRBJ2-3; 10 nucleotides agree with TRBD2. This CDR3 spans 15 amino acids. The J segment lost 1 base and the V segment lost 2 bases, leaving 0 bases of the junction unmatched. CDR1 and CDR2 from the germline V gene are SEHNR and FQNEAQ (reference sequence). CDR3 nucleotides: TGTGCCAGCAGCTTAACTAGCGGGGGCACAGATACGCAGTATTTT. It specifies CASSLTSGGTDTQYF.

The rearrangement uses TRBV18 and TRBJ2-7; perhaps TRBD1 as D (6 bases). V lost 2 bases, J lost 6 bases, and 14 bases lay in between. The CDR3 length is 14 residues. Germline CDR1 reads KGHSH; CDR2 reads LQKENI. The CDR3 DNA follows: TGTGCCAGCTCACCATCCGGGACACTTGGCGAGCAGTACTTC. Translating it yields CASSPSGTLGEQYF.

The DNA of the CDR3 is TGTGCCAGCAGCCAAGTCCTGGGTGAGACCCAGTACTTC. It codes for CASSQVLGETQYF. V usage is TRBV4-2 and J usage is TRBJ2-5; D not resolved. V was cut by 1 base and J by 5 bases, with 8 bases left in between. The CDR3 consists of 13 residues. Per germline, CDR1 LGHNA and CDR2 YNFKEQ.

This sequence joins TRBV27 and TRBJ1-5, with D possibly matching TRBD1 (6 bases). In germline, CDR1 is MNHEY, CDR2 SMNVEV (reference sequence). The CDR3 extends over 18 amino acids. V lost 5 bases, J lost 5 bases, and 25 bases lay in between. This CDR3 reads CASSRGGIDTGRDQPQHF. As DNA, the CDR3 is TGTGCCAGCAGTCGTGGGGGCATCGACACAGGGCGGGATCAGCCCCAGCATTTT.

The chain joins TRBV19 to TRBJ1-2; D ambiguous. The ends were cut back, 6 bases at V and 1 base at J, with 12 bases in the middle. CDR3 length: 14 amino acids. Germline CDR1 is LNHDA and CDR2 is SQIVND (reference sequence). The CDR3 nucleotides read TGTGCCAGTAGGCAACCCCGCAATAACTATGGCTACACCTTC. Protein product: CASRQPRNNYGYTF.

This clone was counted once. The chain couples TRBV9 to TRBJ2-4, with 10 bases lining up with TRBD2. The CDR3 is 14 residues long. Trimming cost V 6 bases and J 8 bases; bases outside gene matches: 8. In germline, CDR1 is SGDLS, CDR2 YYNGEE. This CDR3 is CASTAGGSWDIQYF. The CDR3, as DNA: TGTGCCAGCACAGCGGGAGGGTCATGGGACATTCAGTACTTC. The full variable domain, in which reference TRBV9 and TRBJ2-4 provide the parts outside the CDR3, is DSGVTQTPKHLITATGQRVTLRCSPRSGDLSVYWYQQSLDQGLQFLIQYYNGEERAKGNILERFSAQQFPDLHSELNLSSLELGDSALYFCASTAGGSWDIQYFGAGTRLSVL.

This clone is a singleton in its sample. V and J are TRBV7-6 and TRBJ2-5; TRBD1 is a possible D gene (6 bases). The CDR3 totals 14 residues. Germline values: CDR1 SGHVS, CDR2 FNYEAQ. The V gene lost 1 base and the J gene lost 2 bases, with 8 bases spanning the gap. In DNA form, the CDR3 reads TGTGCCAGCAGCTTAGGTACAGGGCAAGAGACCCAGTACTTC. This sequence encodes CASSLGTGQETQYF. Full variable domain (remainder filled in from reference TRBV7-6 and TRBJ2-5): GAGVSQSPRYKVTKRGQDVALRCDPISGHVSLYWYRQALGQGPEFLTYFNYEAQQDKSGLPNDRFSAERPEGSISTLTIQRTEQRDSAMYRCASSLGTGQETQYFGPGTRLLVL.

This clone was observed a handful of times. The chain links TRBV30 to TRBJ1-5; D remains ambiguous. In germline, CDR1 is GTSNPN, CDR2 SVGIG (reference sequence). With 5 bases removed from V and 3 bases from J, the gap between germline ends came to 11 bases. The CDR3 length is 13 residues. CDR3 residues: CAWAAGSNQPQHF. The DNA of the CDR3 is TGTGCCTGGGCCGCGGGGTCCAATCAGCCCCAGCATTTT.

V gene TRBV11-2 combines with J gene TRBJ2-1, with D hard to call. This CDR3 is 14 amino acids long. V was pared by 4 bases and J by 10 bases, with 17 bases between. CDR1 and CDR2 from the germline V gene are SGHAT and FQNNGV. The CDR3 loop reads CASSSPVVDLEQFF. CDR3 bases: TGTGCCAGCAGCTCGCCAGTCGTCGATTTGGAGCAGTTCTTC.

CDR3 bases: TGTGCCAGCGAAAAACTCGGCCTCTACGAGCAGTACTTC. It encodes CASEKLGLYEQYF. The gene calls are TRBV7-9 and TRBJ2-7; D unclear. Germline CDR1 and CDR2: SEHNR and FQNEAQ (reference sequence). V was trimmed by 8 bases and J by 3 bases, leaving 14 bases between them. The CDR3 runs to 13 residues. The variable domain in full, with the rest retrieved from reference TRBV7-9 and TRBJ2-7, is DTGVSQNPRHKITKRGQNVTFRCDPISEHNRLYWYRQTLGQGPEFLTYFQNEAQLEKSRLLSDRFSAERPKGSFSTLEIQRTEQGDSAMYLCASEKLGLYEQYFGPGTRLTVT.

The chain joins TRBV9 to TRBJ1-4, with D possibly being TRBD1 (6 bases). Germline V gene data show CDR1 as SGDLS and CDR2 as YYNGEE. The CDR3 runs 15 residues. Trimming pared 2 bases from V and 6 bases from J, leaving 14 bases between. The CDR3 sequence: CASSVRGAGDEKLFF. The CDR3 nucleotides are TGTGCCAGCAGCGTCCGGGGGGCAGGGGATGAAAAACTGTTTTTT. The variable domain in full, completed from reference TRBV9 and TRBJ1-4, reads DSGVTQTPKHLITATGQRVTLRCSPRSGDLSVYWYQQSLDQGLQFLIQYYNGEERAKGNILERFSAQQFPDLHSELNLSSLELGDSALYFCASSVRGAGDEKLFFGSGTQLSVL.

The rearrangement links TRBV6-1 to TRBJ1-1, with 7 bases matching TRBD1. CDR3 size: 14 residues. CDR1 is MNHNS, CDR2 SASEGT, per germline. Trimming took 4 bases from V and 4 from J; bases not matched to a gene: 6. CDR3 in amino acids: CASSARRQGTEAFF. CDR3 DNA sequence: TGTGCCAGCAGTGCTAGGAGACAGGGCACTGAAGCTTTCTTT.

In its sample, this clone was seen a few times. The V call is TRBV19, the J call TRBJ1-5; tentative D call: TRBD1 (6 bases). Looked up from germline, CDR1 is LNHDA and CDR2 is SQIVND (reference sequence). The CDR3 is 14 amino acids. Between the trimmed V and J ends, which lost 5 bases and 3 bases, there was a span of 11 bases. CDR3 protein: CASSLRDTNQPQHF. CDR3 bases: TGTGCCAGTAGTCTCCGGGACACCAATCAGCCCCAGCATTTT.

This clone was observed a single time. The V call is TRBV27, the J call TRBJ2-1; D is uncertain. Trimming cost V 0 bases and J 5 bases, with 8 bases left between them. The CDR3 is made up of 14 amino acids. CDR1 and CDR2 (germline): MNHEY, SMNVEV (reference sequence). The CDR3 nucleotides read TGTGCCAGCAGTTTATCGGGTACCCACAATGAGCAGTTCTTC. The encoded protein is CASSLSGTHNEQFF.

V is TRBV9 and J is TRBJ2-3, with TRBD1 matching over 10 bases. Per germline, CDR1 SGDLS and CDR2 YYNGEE. The V segment lost 3 bases and the J segment 0 bases; nucleotides outside the gene matches: 1. CDR3 length: 15 amino acids. The CDR3 DNA reads TGTGCCAGCAGCGCGGGACAGGGGAGCACAGATACGCAGTATTTT. It yields the protein CASSAGQGSTDTQYF.

The rearrangement uses TRBV5-1 and TRBJ1-4; D gene unclear. Germline lookup yields CDR1 SGHRS and CDR2 YFSETQ. The length of the CDR3 is 15 residues. Trimming left V 3 bases short and J 0 bases short, with 9 bases between. This CDR3 is CASSYGVATNEKLFF. In DNA form, the CDR3 reads TGCGCCAGCAGCTACGGAGTTGCAACTAATGAAAAACTGTTTTTT. Full variable domain (outside the CDR3, taken from reference TRBV5-1 and TRBJ1-4): KAGVTQTPRYLIKTRGQQVTLSCSPISGHRSVSWYQQTPGQGLQFLFEYFSETQRNKGNFPGRFSGRQFSNSRSEMNVSTLELGDSALYLCASSYGVATNEKLFFGSGTQLSVL.